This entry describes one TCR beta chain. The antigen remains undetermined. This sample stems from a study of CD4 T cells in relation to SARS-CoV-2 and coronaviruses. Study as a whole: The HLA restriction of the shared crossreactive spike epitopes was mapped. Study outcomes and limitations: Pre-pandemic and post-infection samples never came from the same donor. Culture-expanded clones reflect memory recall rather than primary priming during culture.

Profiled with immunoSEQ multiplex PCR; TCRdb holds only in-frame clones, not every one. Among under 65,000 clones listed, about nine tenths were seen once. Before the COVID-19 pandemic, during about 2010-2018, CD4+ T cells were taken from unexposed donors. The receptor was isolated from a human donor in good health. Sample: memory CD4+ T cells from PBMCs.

CDR3 DNA: TGTGCCAGTAGTATAGAAAGCCCTACCTACACCGGGGAGCTGTTTTTT. Translating it yields CASSIESPTYTGELFF. The gene calls are TRBV19 and TRBJ2-2; D call uncertain. The V end lost 0 bases, the J end lost 3 bases, and 11 bases lay between the germline ends. The CDR3 runs 16 residues. CDR1 is LNHDA and CDR2 is SQIVND in the germline V gene (reference sequence). Variable domain in full (rest from reference TRBV19 and TRBJ2-2): DGGITQSPKYLFRKEGQNVTLSCEQNLNHDAMYWYRQDPGQGLRLIYYSQIVNDFQKGDIAEGYSVSREKKESFPLTVTSAQKNPTAFYLCASSIESPTYTGELFFGEGSRLTVL.